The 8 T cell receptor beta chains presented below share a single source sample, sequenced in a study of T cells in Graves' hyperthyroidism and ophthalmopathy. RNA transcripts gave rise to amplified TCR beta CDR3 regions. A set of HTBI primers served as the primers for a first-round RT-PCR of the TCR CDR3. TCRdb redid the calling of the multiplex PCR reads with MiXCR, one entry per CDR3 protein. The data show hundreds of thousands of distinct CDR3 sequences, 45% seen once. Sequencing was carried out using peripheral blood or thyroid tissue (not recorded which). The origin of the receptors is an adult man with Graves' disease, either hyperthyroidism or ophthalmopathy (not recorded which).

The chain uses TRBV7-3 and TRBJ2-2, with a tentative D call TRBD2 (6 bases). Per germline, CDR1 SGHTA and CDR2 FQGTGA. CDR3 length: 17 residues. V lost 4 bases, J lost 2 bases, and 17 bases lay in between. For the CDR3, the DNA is TGTGCCAGCAGCTATCGGGACTTTCCATTAAACACCGGGGAGCTGTTTTTT. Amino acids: CASSYRDFPLNTGELFF.

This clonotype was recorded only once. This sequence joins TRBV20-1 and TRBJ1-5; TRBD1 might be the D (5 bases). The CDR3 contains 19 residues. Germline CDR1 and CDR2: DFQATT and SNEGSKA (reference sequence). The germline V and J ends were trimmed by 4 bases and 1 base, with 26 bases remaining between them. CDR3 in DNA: TGCAGTGCTATGTCGGCCCTGTCGGAACAGGTCTTAAGCAATCAGCCCCAGCATTTT. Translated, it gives CSAMSALSEQVLSNQPQHF.

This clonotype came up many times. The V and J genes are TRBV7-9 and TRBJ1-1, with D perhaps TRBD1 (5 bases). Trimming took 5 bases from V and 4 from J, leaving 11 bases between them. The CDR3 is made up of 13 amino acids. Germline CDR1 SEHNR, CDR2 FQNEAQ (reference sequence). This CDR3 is CASSPRQSTEAFF. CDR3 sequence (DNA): TGTGCCAGCAGCCCCAGACAGAGCACTGAAGCTTTCTTT.

CDR3 nucleotide sequence: TGTGCCAGCAGCTCAAGGACAGGGTCCCTCTATGGCTACACCTTC. Protein: CASSSRTGSLYGYTF. The chain carries TRBV7-8 and TRBJ1-2, with TRBD1 matching over 8 bases. The germline V gene has CDR1 SGHVS and CDR2 FQNEAQ. The CDR3 has 15 amino acids. The ends lost 4 bases at V and 4 bases at J; junction bases unmatched: 8.

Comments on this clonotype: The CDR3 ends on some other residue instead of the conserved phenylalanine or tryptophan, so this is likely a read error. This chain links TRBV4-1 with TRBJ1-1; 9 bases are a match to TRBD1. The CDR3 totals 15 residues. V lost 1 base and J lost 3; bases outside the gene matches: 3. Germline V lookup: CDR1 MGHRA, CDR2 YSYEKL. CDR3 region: CASSQGQGVDTEAFL. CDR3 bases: TGCGCCAGCAGCCAAGGACAGGGGGTTGACACTGAAGCTTTCCTT.

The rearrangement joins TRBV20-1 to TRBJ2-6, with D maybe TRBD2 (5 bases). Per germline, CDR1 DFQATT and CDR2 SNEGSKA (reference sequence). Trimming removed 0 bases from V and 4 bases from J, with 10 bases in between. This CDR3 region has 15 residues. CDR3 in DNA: TGCAGTGCTAGAGATCCGGAGGCGGGGGCCAACGTCCTGACTTTC. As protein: CSARDPEAGANVLTF.

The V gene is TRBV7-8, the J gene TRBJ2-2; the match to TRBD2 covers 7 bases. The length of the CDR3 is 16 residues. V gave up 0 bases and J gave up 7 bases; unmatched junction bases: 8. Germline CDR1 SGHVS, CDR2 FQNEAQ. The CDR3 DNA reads TGTGCCAGCAGCTTAGCTGGCGGGAGACGGAGCGGGGAGCTGTTTTTT. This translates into CASSLAGGRRSGELFF.

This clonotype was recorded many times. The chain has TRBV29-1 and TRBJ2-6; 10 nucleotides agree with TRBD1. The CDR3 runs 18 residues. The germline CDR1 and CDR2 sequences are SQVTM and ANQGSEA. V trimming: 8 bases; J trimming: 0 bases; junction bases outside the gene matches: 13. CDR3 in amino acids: CSIIDTGTGDSGANVLTF. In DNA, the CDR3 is TGCAGCATTATCGATACCGGGACAGGGGACTCTGGGGCCAACGTCCTGACTTTC.